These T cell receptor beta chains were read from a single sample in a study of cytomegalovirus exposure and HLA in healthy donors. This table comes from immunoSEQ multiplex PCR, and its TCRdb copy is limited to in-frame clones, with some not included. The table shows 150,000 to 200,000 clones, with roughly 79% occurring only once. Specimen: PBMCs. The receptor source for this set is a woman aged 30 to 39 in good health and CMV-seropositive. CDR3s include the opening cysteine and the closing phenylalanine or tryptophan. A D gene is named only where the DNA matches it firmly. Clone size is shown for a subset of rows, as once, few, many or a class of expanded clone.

DNA: TGTGCCAGCAGTTTATTAAGTCTAGGGGCAGATACGCAGTATTTT
CDR3: CASSLLSLGADTQYF
D: NA
size: NA
J: TRBJ2-3
V: TRBV28

DNA: TGTGCCATCAGTCCAGACAGGGCGAGGCAGCCCCAGCATTTT
CDR3: CAISPDRARQPQHF
D: TRBD1
size: NA
J: TRBJ1-5
V: TRBV10-3

DNA: TGTGCCACCGTCTCTCTGCGGGGGGAAAAACTGTTTTTT
CDR3: CATVSLRGEKLFF
D: NA
size: NA
J: TRBJ1-4
V: TRBV25-1

DNA: TGTGCCAGCAGTTTCCCCGGGGTTCACAATGAGCAGTTCTTC
CDR3: CASSFPGVHNEQFF
D: NA
size: NA
J: TRBJ2-1
V: TRBV6-6

DNA: TGTGCCAGCAGCGCCGGGTCAAAGGCGGGGGAGCTGTTTTTT
CDR3: CASSAGSKAGELFF
D: NA
size: NA
J: TRBJ2-2
V: TRBV5-4

DNA: TGCGCCAGCAGCTTGGAAGCGGGGGGAACTGAAGCTTTCTTT
CDR3: CASSLEAGGTEAFF
D: NA
size: NA
J: TRBJ1-1
V: TRBV5-1

DNA: TGCGCCAGCAGAACCGGGACTAGCGGGGATAATGAGCAGTTCTTC
CDR3: CASRTGTSGDNEQFF
D: TRBD2
size: few
J: TRBJ2-1
V: TRBV10-2

DNA: TGCGCCAGCAGCTTGGGGCGGGGAGGAACTGAAGCTTTCTTT
CDR3: CASSLGRGGTEAFF
D: NA
size: NA
J: TRBJ1-1
V: TRBV5-1

DNA: TGTGCCAGCAGTTTAGGCCCTTGGGGGCGGGATTCACCCCTCCACTTT
CDR3: CASSLGPWGRDSPLHF
D: NA
size: NA
J: TRBJ1-6
V: TRBV27

DNA: TGTGCCAGCAGCTTGGCGCCGGGGGGAATTGCTGAAGCTTTCTTT
CDR3: CASSLAPGGIAEAFF
D: NA
size: few
J: TRBJ1-1
V: TRBV5-6

DNA: TGCGCCAGCAGCCCGACAGGGGGCTCCTACAATGAGCAGTTCTTC
CDR3: CASSPTGGSYNEQFF
D: TRBD1
size: NA
J: TRBJ2-1
V: TRBV5-1

DNA: TGTGCCAGCAAAGAGGGACAGGCTAGCAATCAGCCCCAGCATTTT
CDR3: CASKEGQASNQPQHF
D: TRBD1
size: once
J: TRBJ1-5
V: TRBV6-5

DNA: TGTGCCAGCAGCTTGGCAGGGGACCCCTCTGGAAACACCATATATTTT
CDR3: CASSLAGDPSGNTIYF
D: NA
size: NA
J: TRBJ1-3
V: TRBV5-4

DNA: TGCGCCAGCAGCCGGGGGGACGGGGGTGACTACACCTTC
CDR3: CASSRGDGGDYTF
D: NA
size: NA
J: TRBJ1-2
V: TRBV4-3

DNA: TGTGCCAGCAGTTTGCGAGGAACCGGGGAGCTGTTTTTT
CDR3: CASSLRGTGELFF
D: NA
size: NA
J: TRBJ2-2
V: TRBV27

DNA: TGTGCCATCAGTGAGCGGGAGGGCCGCAATGAGCAGTTCTTC
CDR3: CAISEREGRNEQFF
D: TRBD2
size: NA
J: TRBJ2-1
V: TRBV10-3

DNA: TGTGCCAGCAGGACTTCGGATCAGCCCCAGCATTTT
CDR3: CASRTSDQPQHF
D: NA
size: NA
J: TRBJ1-5
V: TRBV6-6

DNA: TGTGCCAGCAGCTTTCAGGGGGAGGTGAACACTGAAGCTTTCTTT
CDR3: CASSFQGEVNTEAFF
D: TRBD1
size: NA
J: TRBJ1-1
V: TRBV5-8

DNA: TGTGCCAGCAGCTTAATGATCGGGACAGGGGTCTCTGGAAACACCATATATTTT
CDR3: CASSLMIGTGVSGNTIYF
D: TRBD1
size: NA
J: TRBJ1-3
V: TRBV7-9

DNA: TGTGCCAGCAGCCAGGGACAGATCACTGGAAACACCATATATTTT
CDR3: CASSQGQITGNTIYF
D: TRBD1
size: NA
J: TRBJ1-3
V: TRBV5-4

DNA: TGCGCCAGCAGCCCGGGACAGGGGGTCTACGAGCAGTACTTC
CDR3: CASSPGQGVYEQYF
D: TRBD1
size: NA
J: TRBJ2-7
V: TRBV4-3